This T cell receptor beta chain was recovered during a study of shared clonotypes between healthy human individuals. Study results and limitations: Relative to clonotypes present in all four donors, those not shared had lower generation probabilities.

As for this clone: Its antigen is not known.

The V end was cut by 7 bases, the J end by 0 bases, with 7 bases between. The germline CDR1 and CDR2 sequences are MNHEY and SVGAGI. This CDR3 has 12 residues. Per the authors' pipeline: Quality scores were absent from the junction-only immunoSEQ sequences, so filtering differed. Here immunoSEQ multiplex PCR was the method, and the copy in TCRdb shows in-frame clones only, minus some. D and trimming were read from the DNA, whereas the V and J calls and clone size are those reported in that table. Of some 2,100,000 clones in the sample, nearly 97% were seen once. This TCR derives from a man aged 18 to 29 in good health. The sequenced sample was naive CD4+ T cells sorted from blood. Subset here: CD45RA+ positively selected. The genes are TRBV6-5 and TRBJ2-7, with D maybe TRBD1 (5 bases). In DNA form, the CDR3 reads TGTGCCAGCAAGGGGAACTCCTACGAGCAGTACTTC. Amino acids: CASKGNSYEQYF.